This TCR beta chain was obtained from a study of post-analysis software for immune sequencing data. Across the study: Several disease courses (relapsing-remitting, secondary progressive and progressive-relapsing) of multiple sclerosis were included. Study-level findings and limits: Controls showed significantly higher normalized Chao1 diversity than did multiple sclerosis patients. With F measure, samples from one preparation batch clustered together strongly. Roughly 5 TRBV segments (TRBV5-6, TRBV5-1 and TRBV20-1 among them) occurred more frequently in patients than in controls.

cDNA libraries for TCR beta contained unique molecular identifiers. Input populations of roughly 0.85 to 11 million T cells gave rise to some 500,000 cDNA molecules. Using its own MiXCR run on the PCR reads, TCRdb lists one record per CDR3 protein. The sample holds under 900,000 distinct CDR3 sequences; 53% are singletons and the top ten take around 4.5%. In regard to this clonotype: The antigen is undetermined.

The CDR3 is 15 residues long. From germline, CDR1 is SGHTA and CDR2 FQGNSA. This chain connects TRBV7-2 to TRBJ2-5; TRBD1 is a possible D gene (6 bases). Gene TRBJ2-7 matches the end of the DNA better, so the J call may be wrong. Sequences were obtained from blood. The origin of this receptor is a girl aged 10-17 years with multiple sclerosis. The CDR3 loop reads CASSAKGHRADEQYF. The CDR3 DNA reads as TGTGCCAGCAGCGCAAAGGGACATAGGGCGGACGAGCAGTACTTC.